This T cell receptor beta chain was documented in a study of cytomegalovirus exposure and HLA in healthy donors. Study-level findings and limits: Accurate prediction of most subjects' HLA-A and HLA-B alleles from TCR beta sequences was reported. Researchers reported that a few CMV-associated chains were confirmed in vitro as CMV antigen-specific. A previous analysis found most TCR beta V segments productive roughly 87% or roughly 30% of the time.

To note about this clone: Its target is unknown.

Both 60 Vbeta primers and 13 Jbeta primers went into the PCR. Assay used: immunoSEQ multiplex PCR; TCRdb lists only in-frame clones, some missing. The profile shows some 140,000 clones, roughly four fifths of them singletons. This clonotype was sampled from a man between 25 and 39 years old in good health and CMV-seronegative. The sample consisted of PBMCs.

The CDR3 region is CASSPIRSGANVLTF. CDR3 nucleotides: TGCGCCAGCAGCCCGATTCGGTCTGGGGCCAACGTCCTGACTTTC. The rearrangement joins TRBV4-3 to TRBJ2-6; D remains ambiguous. Germline V lookup: CDR1 LGHNA, CDR2 YSLEER. V was shortened by 4 bases and J by 1 base, with 8 bases between the two germline ends. The CDR3 is 15 residues long.